Detailed here is one T cell receptor beta chain. The CDR3 has 14 residues. The V gene end was trimmed by 10 bases and the J gene end by 0 bases; junction bases not matched to a gene: 6. Per germline, CDR1 ENHRY and CDR2 SYGVKD. This sample is part of a study of blood T cell repertoires in COVID-19. Assay used: immunoSEQ multiplex PCR; TCRdb lists only in-frame clones, some missing. The data show around 200,000 clones, about 84% seen once. Seattle's enrolled individuals joined amid active infection and were then monitored longitudinally. J is TRBJ1-5 and V is TRBV10-3, with TRBD1 matching over 7 bases. The clonotype originates from a person aged 70 to 85 with COVID-19, enrolled during active disease. Sequences were obtained from peripheral blood. In nucleotides, the CDR3 is TGTGCCACCCGGGGGACAGATAGCAATCAGCCCCAGCATTTT. Translated: CATRGTDSNQPQHF.